This T cell receptor (beta chain) was found in a study of T cell responses to AZD1222 COVID-19 vaccine. Overall study results and limits: Females outnumbered males among donors, who were mostly white British; clonal diversity was possibly underestimated.

The V end was cut by 5 bases, the J end by 5 bases, with 12 bases between. The CDR3 covers 13 residues. Germline V gene lookup returns CDR1 SNHLY and CDR2 FYNNEI. Here immunoSEQ multiplex PCR was the method, and the copy in TCRdb shows in-frame clones only, minus some. The table includes about 140,000 clones, 85% to 95% detected once. As to this clone: The antigen is undetermined.

The receptor was derived from an adult in good health. J is TRBJ1-1 and V is TRBV2, with unresolved D. Sample: peripheral blood, taken on day 0 of MenACWY control vaccination. The DNA of the CDR3 is TGTGCCAGCAGTAACTACAGAGAAACTGAAGCTTTCTTT. Translation gives CASSNYRETEAFF.